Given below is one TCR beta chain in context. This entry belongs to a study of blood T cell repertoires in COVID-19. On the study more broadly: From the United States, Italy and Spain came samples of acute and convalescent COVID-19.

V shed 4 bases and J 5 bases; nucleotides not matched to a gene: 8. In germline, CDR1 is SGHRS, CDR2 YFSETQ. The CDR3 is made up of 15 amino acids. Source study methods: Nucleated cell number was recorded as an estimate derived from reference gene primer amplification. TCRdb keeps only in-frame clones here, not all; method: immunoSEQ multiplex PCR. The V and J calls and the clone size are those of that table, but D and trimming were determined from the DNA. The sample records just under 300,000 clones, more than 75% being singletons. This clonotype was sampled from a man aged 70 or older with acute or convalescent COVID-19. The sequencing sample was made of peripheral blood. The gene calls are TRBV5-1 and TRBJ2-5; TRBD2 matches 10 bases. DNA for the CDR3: TGCGCCAGCAGCATAGCAGCGGGGGGGTATGAGACCCAGTACTTC. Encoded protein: CASSIAAGGYETQYF.